These 5 T cell receptor beta chains came from one sample sequenced in a study of breast tumors, draining lymph nodes, adjacent tissues. Each CDR3 protein is one row after TCRdb ran MiXCR on the multiplex PCR reads. The sample lists about 270,000 distinct CDR3 sequences, about 33% occurring once. The lymph nodes were axillary draining lymph nodes from breast cancer patients. Sequencing was done on a sample of axillary lymph node tissue. The receptors originated from a female donor with breast cancer. Some clones in this sample may be carry-over from other donors' samples.

This clonotype was seen only a few times. The rearrangement links TRBV2 to TRBJ1-1, with D uncertain. The germline CDR1 and CDR2 sequences are SNHLY and FYNNEI. The CDR3 runs 12 residues. The V gene lost 8 bases and the J gene lost 5 bases, with 12 bases spanning the gap. The CDR3 reads CASDKVETEAFF. CDR3 bases: TGTGCCAGCGACAAGGTTGAAACTGAAGCTTTCTTT.

This clonotype occurred many times. The CDR3 bases are TGTGCCAGCAGCTTAGGGGGACAGCCAACCTCCTACGAGCAGTACTTC. Its translation is CASSLGGQPTSYEQYF. The chain combines TRBV7-9 with TRBJ2-7, with 7 bases lining up with TRBD1. The junction had 6 bases not matched to a gene; V was cut back by 1 base and J by 0 bases. CDR1 is SEHNR and CDR2 is FQNEAQ in the germline V gene (reference sequence). The CDR3 totals 16 residues.

Many counts were recorded for this clonotype. This rearrangement joins TRBV6-6 to TRBJ2-7, with D perhaps given as TRBD1 or TRBD2 (5 bases each). The germline V gene encodes CDR1 MNHNY and CDR2 SVGAGI (reference sequence). V was clipped by 6 bases and J by 6 bases, with 21 bases between them. The CDR3 is 15 amino acids. CDR3 nucleotide sequence: TGTGCCAGCAGCTCCCTTTTGGGACCCAACGGCGAGCAGTACTTC. Amino acids: CASSSLLGPNGEQYF.

The V call is TRBV5-1, the J call TRBJ1-2; D not certain. Per germline, CDR1 SGHRS and CDR2 YFSETQ. V shed 4 bases and J shed 3 bases, with 16 bases lying between them. The CDR3 consists of 15 residues. CDR3: CASSTPLGAHYGYTF. CDR3 nucleotide sequence: TGCGCCAGCAGCACCCCCTTGGGTGCGCACTATGGCTACACCTTC.

This clonotype was detected ten times or more. The chain carries TRBV20-1 and TRBJ2-3; no firm D call. Germline CDR1 and CDR2: DFQATT and SNEGSKA (reference sequence). Trimming removed 6 bases at V and 3 bases at J, with 16 bases between. The CDR3 sequence is 14 residues long. CDR3 coding DNA: TGCAGTGCCCACTCGTCGGGTTTGACAGATACGCAGTATTTT. Protein product: CSAHSSGLTDTQYF.